The rows below give T cell receptor beta chains drawn from one sample of a study of blood T cell repertoires in COVID-19. Using immunoSEQ multiplex PCR, the repertoire was profiled, and TCRdb retains in-frame clones only, with some absent. The table includes 150,000 to 200,000 clones, roughly 88% detected once. Sequenced material: PBMCs or T cells enriched from blood (not recorded which). These receptors originate from an older woman who had recovered from COVID-19. Each CDR3 is given with its conserved first and last residue. The order of the fields is CDR3 length, J gene, V gene, CDR3 protein.

13 TRBJ1-2 TRBV28 CASSPGQTYGYTF
14 TRBJ1-1 TRBV18 CASSPSGKNTEAFF
15 TRBJ2-5 TRBV2 CASSPLAETKETQYF
13 TRBJ2-1 TRBV2 CASRKNREHEQFF
14 TRBJ2-2 TRBV6-4 CASSDSSSDWELFF
13 TRBJ2-2 TRBV5-1 CASSSSGAGELFF
14 TRBJ1-2 TRBV3-1/TRBV3-2 CASSQVWTGNGYTF
16 TRBJ1-5 TRBV18 CASSPGAPTVNQPQHF
15 TRBJ1-3 TRBV27 CASSRDRGAGNTIYF
13 TRBJ2-7 TRBV5-4 CASSSGGVYEQYF
19 TRBJ2-1 TRBV4-1 CASSQETGMGSTPYNEQFF
15 TRBJ2-7 TRBV5-1 CASSVLTGQGNEQYF
15 TRBJ1-1 TRBV11-2 CASSFGDRLNTEAFF
13 TRBJ1-1 TRBV5-1 CASSSGRQAEAFF